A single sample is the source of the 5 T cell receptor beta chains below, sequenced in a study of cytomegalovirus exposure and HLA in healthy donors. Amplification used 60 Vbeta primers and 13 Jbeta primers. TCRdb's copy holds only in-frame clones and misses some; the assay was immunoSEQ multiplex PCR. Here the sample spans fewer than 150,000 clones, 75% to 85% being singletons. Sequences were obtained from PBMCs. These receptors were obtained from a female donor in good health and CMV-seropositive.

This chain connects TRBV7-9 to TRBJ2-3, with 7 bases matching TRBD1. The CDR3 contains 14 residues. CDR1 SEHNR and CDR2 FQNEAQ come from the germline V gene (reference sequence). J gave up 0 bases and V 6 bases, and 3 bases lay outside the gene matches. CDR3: CASSRDSSTDTQYF. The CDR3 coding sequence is TGTGCCAGCAGTCGGGACAGTAGCACAGATACGCAGTATTTT.

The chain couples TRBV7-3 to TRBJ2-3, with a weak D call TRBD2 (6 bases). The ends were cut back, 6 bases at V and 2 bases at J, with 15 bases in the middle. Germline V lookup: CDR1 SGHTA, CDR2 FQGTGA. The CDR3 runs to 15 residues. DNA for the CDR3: TGTGCCAGCAGTCACCCCGGGACTCCCACAGATACGCAGTATTTT. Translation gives CASSHPGTPTDTQYF.

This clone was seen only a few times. The CDR3 nucleotides are TGTGCCAGCAGTTACTCGGTGACGAGGACTGAAGCTTTCTTT. Protein: CASSYSVTRTEAFF. V is TRBV6-5 and J is TRBJ1-1; D gene unclear. This CDR3 is built from 14 residues. The germline V gene encodes CDR1 MNHEY and CDR2 SVGAGI. Trimming left V 0 bases short and J 5 bases short, with 10 bases between.

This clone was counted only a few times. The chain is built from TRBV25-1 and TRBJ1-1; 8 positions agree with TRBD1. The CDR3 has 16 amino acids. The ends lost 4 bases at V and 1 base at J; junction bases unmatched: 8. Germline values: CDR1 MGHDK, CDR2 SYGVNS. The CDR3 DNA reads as TGTGCCAGCAGTGTATATCAAACAGGGGGGAACACTGAAGCTTTCTTT. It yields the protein CASSVYQTGGNTEAFF.

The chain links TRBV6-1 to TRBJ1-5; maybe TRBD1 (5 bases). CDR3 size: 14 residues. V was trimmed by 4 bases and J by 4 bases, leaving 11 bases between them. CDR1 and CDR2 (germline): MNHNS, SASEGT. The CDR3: CASSGQSRNQPQHF. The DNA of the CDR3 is TGTGCCAGCAGTGGACAGTCTAGGAATCAGCCCCAGCATTTT.